This T cell receptor beta chain was observed in a study of radiation and T cells in renal cell carcinoma (TCRdb year 2020). With regard to the full study: Samples came from a clinical trial, in which primary renal cell carcinomas received 15 Gy stereotactic body radiation therapy followed by nephrectomy 4 weeks later. In total, 50 or so samples, comprising some 25 tumors and some 27 peripheral blood samples, were subjected to TCR beta sequencing. Across all 55 or so samples, 4,016,671 unique CDR3 nucleotide sequences, encoding 2.5 million to 3 million unique CDR3 amino acid sequences, were identified.

The time point label on this specimen signifies: baseline pretreatment blood. Per the publication, the treatment or condition label means: 15 Gy SBRT to primary tumor, nephrectomy 4 weeks later. Serial peripheral blood from radiation-treated patients was sampled at baseline, 2 weeks and 4 weeks after SBRT to track tumor-enriched clonotypes. Renal cell carcinoma with clear cell pathology was present in all patients. The QIAamp DNA Blood Mini Kit (Qiagen) was used to prepare genomic DNA for TCR sequencing. Samples were included in the analyses only if all quality control checks were passed. With respect to this clone: The specificity of this receptor is unknown. One base away there is no much larger clone; base qualities are not given.

TCR beta libraries were generated from genomic DNA with the immunoSEQ kit, following the manufacturer's recommendations. To prepare libraries, a first multiplex PCR with proprietary primers was run, followed by a second PCR that added unique barcodes, and a bead cleanup was done after each round. A kit-provided positive control reaction and a negative control reaction were included in every sample batch. The final libraries were assessed on an Agilent 4200 TapeStation D1000 ScreenTape, pooled by volume, and quantified by qPCR. Sequencing ran on an Illumina NextSeq500 with a MidOutput 150-cycle cartridge, using 156 Read1 and 15 Index1 cycles with kit custom primers. The pooled library was loaded at approximately 0.99 pM, and roughly 20% PhiX control was spiked in. The paper's processing steps were these. Vendor-processed data were analyzed in R, with a clonotype defined as all T cells sharing the same CDR3 nucleotide sequence. For clone abundance analyses, frequencies were normalized to the 10,000 most abundant clones in each sample. Before analysis, public T cell clones were removed, and these numbered fewer than five per sample on average. A difference in abundance of at least 32-fold between compartments was used to define tumor-enriched and baseline blood-enriched clonotypes. Clonotypes expanded or contracted between blood time points were identified with a beta-binomial differential abundance model. Tumor-blood repertoire similarity was measured with the Baroni-Urbani and Buser coefficient, and groups were compared using two-tailed Wilcoxon tests in R. Entries here come from immuneACCESS through TCRdb and include only in-frame sequences with V and J called. Some clones fail to appear in such tables; in the studies checked, an unresolved V gene covers under half of the shortfall, and the cause of the remainder is unknown. The DNA was the basis for D and trimming; V, J and clone size are from that table. The sample data list about 88,000 clones, and 86% of these were observed just once. Approximately 8.4% of the sample comes from the top ten.

The V end gives up 9 bases and the J end 2 bases, leaving 4 bases in the junction not matched to a gene. CDR1 and CDR2 (MDHEN, SYDVKM) derive from the germline V gene. The CDR3, from cysteine to phenylalanine, totals 12 residues. The kept DNA is CDR3 alone, 36 bases in frame from the first base. General conclusions and limits of the study: Effects of radiation dose or scheduling on the TCR repertoire could not be addressed with the single-armed trial design. In blood, the top tumor clonotypes increased from baseline to 2 weeks after radiation and then shrank by 4 weeks, which suggests a temporary expansion of tumor-resident clones. Blood repertoire dynamics were not followed beyond 4 weeks after treatment. No pretreatment tumor biopsies were available, so the baseline intratumoral presence of clonotypes could not be determined.

The chain employs TRBV28 and TRBJ2-7; TRBD1 lines up with 7 middle nucleotides. The origin of this receptor is a man in his fifties or sixties with renal cell carcinoma. The material sequenced was blood, taken from a patient whose treatment included radiotherapy and nephrectomy. The CDR3 reads CASTGDAYEQYF. Read as DNA, the sequence is TGTGCCAGTACAGGGGACGCCTACGAGCAGTACTTC.